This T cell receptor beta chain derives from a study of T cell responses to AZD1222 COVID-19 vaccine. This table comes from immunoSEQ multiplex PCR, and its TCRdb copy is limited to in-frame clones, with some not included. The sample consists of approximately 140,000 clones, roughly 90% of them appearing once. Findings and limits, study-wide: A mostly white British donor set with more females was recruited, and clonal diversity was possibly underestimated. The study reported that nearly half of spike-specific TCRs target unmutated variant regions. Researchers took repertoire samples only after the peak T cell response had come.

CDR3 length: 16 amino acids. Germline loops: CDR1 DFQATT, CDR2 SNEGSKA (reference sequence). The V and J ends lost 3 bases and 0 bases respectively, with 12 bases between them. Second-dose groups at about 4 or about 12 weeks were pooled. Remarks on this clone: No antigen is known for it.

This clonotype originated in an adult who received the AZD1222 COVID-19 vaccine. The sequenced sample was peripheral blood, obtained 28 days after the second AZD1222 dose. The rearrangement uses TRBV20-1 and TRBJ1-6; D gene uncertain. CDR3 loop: CSASRGSSSYNSPLHF. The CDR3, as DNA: TGCAGTGCTAGTCGCGGGTCGAGCTCCTATAATTCACCCCTCCACTTT.